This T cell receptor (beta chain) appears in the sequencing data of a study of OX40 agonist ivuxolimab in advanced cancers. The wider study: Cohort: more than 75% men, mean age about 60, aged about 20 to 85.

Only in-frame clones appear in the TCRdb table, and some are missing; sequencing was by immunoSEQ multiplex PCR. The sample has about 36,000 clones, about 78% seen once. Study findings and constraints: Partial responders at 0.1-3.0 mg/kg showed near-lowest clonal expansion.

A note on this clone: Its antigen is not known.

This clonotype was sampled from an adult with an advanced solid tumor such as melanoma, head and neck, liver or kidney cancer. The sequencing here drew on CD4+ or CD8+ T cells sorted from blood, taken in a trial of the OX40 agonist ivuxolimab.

Here the CDR3 reads CASSAQGATGNTIYF. DNA for the CDR3: TGTGCCAGCAGCGCCCAGGGGGCGACCGGAAACACCATATATTTT. V gene TRBV9 combines with J gene TRBJ1-3; 8 bases line up with TRBD1. The CDR3 runs to 15 residues. Per the germline V gene, CDR1 is SGDLS and CDR2 is YYNGEE. V dropped 3 bases and J dropped 4; count of bases not matched to a gene: 6.